This T cell receptor (beta chain) emerged from a study of metastatic and nonmetastatic thyroid tumors. For the study at large: The study looked at repertoires side by side in blood and in tumor or nodule tissue from malignant and benign thyroid patients.

Authors' processing steps: To classify distant metastasis in papillary thyroid cancer, a model was built from CDR3 differences across clinicopathological groups. TCRdb recomputed clones from the PCR reads via MiXCR. The V and J calls here are based on TCRdb, not the publication. The profile shows tens of thousands of clones, under 25% of them singletons. There were no patients who had received any treatment before thyroid surgery. This clone came up a few times. The germline CDR1 and CDR2 sequences are WNHNN and SYGVQD (reference sequence). V was shortened by 2 bases and J by 7 bases, with 6 bases between the two germline ends. This CDR3 spans 13 amino acids.

Sample: blood. This sequence originates from a male donor with papillary thyroid cancer or a benign thyroid nodule (not recorded which). Some clones in this sample may be carry-over from other donors' samples. The chain is built from TRBV10-1 and TRBJ1-6; D is uncertain. The CDR3 spells CASSEGINSPLHF. Written as DNA, the CDR3 is TGCGCCAGCAGTGAGGGGATCAATTCACCCCTCCACTTT.